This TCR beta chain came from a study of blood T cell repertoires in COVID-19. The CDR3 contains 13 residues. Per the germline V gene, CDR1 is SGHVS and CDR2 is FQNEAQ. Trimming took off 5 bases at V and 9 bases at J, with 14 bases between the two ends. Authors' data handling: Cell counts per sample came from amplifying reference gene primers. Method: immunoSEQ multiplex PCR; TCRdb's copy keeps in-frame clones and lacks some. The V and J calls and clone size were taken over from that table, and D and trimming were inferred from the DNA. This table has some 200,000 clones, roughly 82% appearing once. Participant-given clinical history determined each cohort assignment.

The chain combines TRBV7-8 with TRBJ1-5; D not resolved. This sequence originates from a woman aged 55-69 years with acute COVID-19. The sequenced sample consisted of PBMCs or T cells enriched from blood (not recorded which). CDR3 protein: CASSASSSGPQHF. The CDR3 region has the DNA TGTGCCAGCAGCGCGTCGTCCTCTGGGCCCCAGCATTTT.